The clone carrying this TCR beta chain has ten or more counts. Its matching antigen is unknown. This sample stems from a study of identical twins. TCRdb redid the calling of the 5' RACE reads with MiXCR, one entry per CDR3 protein. The sample has a few hundred thousand distinct CDR3 sequences, 9.5% to 10% seen once. General observations from the study: Among out-of-frame alpha sequences shared by twins, low generation probability occurred in excess.

The V and J ends lost 3 bases and 3 bases, in that order; junction bases with no gene match: 5. This CDR3 has 14 residues. The germline CDR1 and CDR2 sequences are SGHRS and YFSETQ. This sample was also put to use in a study of yellow fever vaccine responses in identical twins.

The chain combines TRBV5-1 with TRBJ2-5; 7 bases agree with TRBD2. The receptor was isolated from a woman aged 18-30 years in good health. Specimen: PBMCs. The CDR3 region is CASSSSGGKETQYF. The CDR3 DNA reads TGCGCCAGCAGCTCTAGCGGAGGAAAAGAGACCCAGTACTTC. The complete variable domain, with remaining parts taken from reference TRBV5-1 and TRBJ2-5, reads KAGVTQTPRYLIKTRGQQVTLSCSPISGHRSVSWYQQTPGQGLQFLFEYFSETQRNKGNFPGRFSGRQFSNSRSEMNVSTLELGDSALYLCASSSSGGKETQYFGPGTRLLVL.